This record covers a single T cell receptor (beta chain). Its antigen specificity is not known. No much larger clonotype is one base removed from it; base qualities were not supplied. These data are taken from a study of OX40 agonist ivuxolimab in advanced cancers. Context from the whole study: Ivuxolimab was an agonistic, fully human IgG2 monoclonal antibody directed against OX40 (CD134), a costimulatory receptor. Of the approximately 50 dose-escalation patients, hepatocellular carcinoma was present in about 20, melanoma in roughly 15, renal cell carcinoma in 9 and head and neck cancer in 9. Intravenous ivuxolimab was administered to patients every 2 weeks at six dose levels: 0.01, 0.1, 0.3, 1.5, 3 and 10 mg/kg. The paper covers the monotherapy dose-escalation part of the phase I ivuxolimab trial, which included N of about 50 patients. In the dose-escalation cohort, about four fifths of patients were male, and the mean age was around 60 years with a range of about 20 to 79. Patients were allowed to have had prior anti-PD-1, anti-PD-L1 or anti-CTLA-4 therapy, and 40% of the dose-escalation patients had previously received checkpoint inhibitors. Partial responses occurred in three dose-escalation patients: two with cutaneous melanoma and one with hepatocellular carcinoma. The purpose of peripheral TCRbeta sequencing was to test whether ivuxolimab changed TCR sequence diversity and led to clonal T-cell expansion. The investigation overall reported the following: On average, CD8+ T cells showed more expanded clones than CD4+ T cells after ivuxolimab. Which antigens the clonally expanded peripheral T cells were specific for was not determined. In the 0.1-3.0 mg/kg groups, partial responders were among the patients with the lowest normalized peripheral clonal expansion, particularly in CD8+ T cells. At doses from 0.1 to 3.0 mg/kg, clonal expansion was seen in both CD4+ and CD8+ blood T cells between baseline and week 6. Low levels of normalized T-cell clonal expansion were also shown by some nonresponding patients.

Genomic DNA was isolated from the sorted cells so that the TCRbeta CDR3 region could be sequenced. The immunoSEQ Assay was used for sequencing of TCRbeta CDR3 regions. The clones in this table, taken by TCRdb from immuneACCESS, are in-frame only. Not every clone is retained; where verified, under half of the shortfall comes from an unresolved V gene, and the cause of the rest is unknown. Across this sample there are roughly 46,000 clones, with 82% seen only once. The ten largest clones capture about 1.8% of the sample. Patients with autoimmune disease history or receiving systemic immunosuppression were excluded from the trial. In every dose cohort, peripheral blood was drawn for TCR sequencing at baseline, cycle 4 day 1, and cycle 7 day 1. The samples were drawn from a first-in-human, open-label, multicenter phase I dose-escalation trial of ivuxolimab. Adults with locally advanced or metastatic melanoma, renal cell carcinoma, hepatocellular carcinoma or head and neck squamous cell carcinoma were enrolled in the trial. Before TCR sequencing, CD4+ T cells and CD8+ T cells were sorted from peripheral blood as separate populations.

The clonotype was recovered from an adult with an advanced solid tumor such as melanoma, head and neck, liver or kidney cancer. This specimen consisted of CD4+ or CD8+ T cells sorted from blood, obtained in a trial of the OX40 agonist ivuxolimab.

The CDR3 reads as follows: CASSQGSTGELFF. The nucleotide sequence is TGTGCCAGCTCTCAGGGCAGCACCGGGGAGCTGTTTTTT. The chain is made from TRBV21-1 and TRBJ2-2; TRBD1 is taken as the D call from the table, unchecked against the DNA. TRBV21-1 constitutes a pseudogene. Counted from cysteine to phenylalanine, this CDR3 has 13 amino acids. The sequence is cut down to CDR3 DNA, 39 bases in frame from base 1.